This T cell receptor beta chain appears in the sequencing data of a study of T cells expressing NK-cell markers. Generation of TCR beta cDNA was performed by 5'RACE template switching incorporating UMIs. TCRdb re-called the 5' RACE reads, yielding one record per CDR3 amino acid sequence without DNA. The listing records about 160,000 distinct CDR3 sequences. The CDR3 is 13 amino acids. From germline, CDR1 is SNHLY and CDR2 FYNNEI. This rearrangement joins TRBV2 to TRBJ1-5; TCRdb names TRBD1, which stays unverified in the absence of DNA. Sequences were obtained from blood T cells: a sorted CD56 or NKG2C T cell subset, CD4+ or CD8+ T cells, or bulk PBMC T cells (not recorded which). The clonotype originates from a woman between 18 and 70 years old in good health. The CDR3 loop is CASLGQKNQPQHF.